One T cell receptor (beta chain) is described in this entry. This sample is part of a study of CD8 T cells in Susac syndrome. This CDR3 is built from 13 residues. V lost 7 bases and J 5 bases, leaving 14 bases between the germline ends. Germline assignment: CDR1 SEHNR and CDR2 FQNEAQ (reference sequence). The multiple sclerosis controls comprised treatment-naive patients whose relapsing-remitting disease was stable or active. Random hexamers primed reverse transcription of about 0.5 to 1 ug RNA. Amplification of TCR beta CDR3 across 54 Vbeta and 13 Jbeta was performed with immunoSEQ multiplex PCR. TCRdb recomputed calls from the immunoSEQ multiplex PCR reads with MiXCR, one row per CDR3 protein. The sample comprises 190,000 or so distinct CDR3 sequences, roughly 94% of which are singletons, and 0.082% rests with the top ten.

This chain joins TRBV7-9 and TRBJ1-2, with D maybe TRBD1 (6 bases). The clonotype comes from a human donor with multiple sclerosis. Sequencing used CD4+ T cells from PBMCs. DNA for the CDR3: TGTGCCAGCACCGGCAGGGGCCCTTATGGCTACACCTTC. It encodes CASTGRGPYGYTF. Using reference TRBV7-9 and TRBJ1-2 for the parts outside the CDR3, the full variable domain is DTGVSQNPRHKITKRGQNVTFRCDPISEHNRLYWYRQTLGQGPEFLTYFQNEAQLEKSRLLSDRFSAERPKGSFSTLEIQRTEQGDSAMYLCASTGRGPYGYTFGSGTRLTVV.